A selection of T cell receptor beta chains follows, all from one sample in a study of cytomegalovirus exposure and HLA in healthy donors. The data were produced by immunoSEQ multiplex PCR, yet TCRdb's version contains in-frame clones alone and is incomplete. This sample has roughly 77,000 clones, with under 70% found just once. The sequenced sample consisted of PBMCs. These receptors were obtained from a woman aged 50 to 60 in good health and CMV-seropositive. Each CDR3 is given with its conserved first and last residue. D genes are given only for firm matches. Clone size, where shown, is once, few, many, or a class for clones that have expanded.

cdr3_aa: CASSLVAMGLEQFF; cdr3_nt: TGTGCCAGCAGCTTAGTTGCTATGGGGCTTGAGCAGTTCTTC; d_call: NA; j_call: TRBJ2-1; clone_size: NA; v_call: TRBV7-2
cdr3_aa: CASREPGLSNVLTF; cdr3_nt: TGTGCCAGCAGGGAACCGGGACTTTCGAACGTCCTGACTTTC; d_call: NA; j_call: TRBJ2-6; clone_size: NA; v_call: TRBV2
cdr3_aa: CASQINGPGELFF; cdr3_nt: TGTGCCAGTCAGATTAATGGGCCCGGGGAGCTGTTTTTT; d_call: NA; j_call: TRBJ2-2; clone_size: few; v_call: TRBV2
cdr3_aa: CASSFSGLAGELFF; cdr3_nt: TGTGCCAGCAGCTTTTCAGGGTTAGCCGGGGAGCTGTTTTTT; d_call: NA; j_call: TRBJ2-2; clone_size: few; v_call: TRBV7-3
cdr3_aa: CASSPELRFQETQYF; cdr3_nt: TGTGCCAGCTCACCAGAACTCCGTTTCCAAGAGACCCAGTACTTC; d_call: NA; j_call: TRBJ2-5; clone_size: few; v_call: TRBV18
cdr3_aa: CASSVETGLSSSYNEQFF; cdr3_nt: TGTGCCAGCAGCGTAGAAACCGGACTTTCCAGCTCCTACAATGAGCAGTTCTTC; d_call: NA; j_call: TRBJ2-1; clone_size: few; v_call: TRBV9
cdr3_aa: CASSSLLNGLAGGETQYF; cdr3_nt: TGTGCCAGCAGTTCCCTCCTTAATGGACTAGCGGGGGGGGAAACCCAGTACTTC; d_call: TRBD2; j_call: TRBJ2-5; clone_size: NA; v_call: TRBV27
cdr3_aa: CASTSGSNQPQHF; cdr3_nt: TGTGCCAGCACCTCGGGGTCCAATCAGCCCCAGCATTTT; d_call: NA; j_call: TRBJ1-5; clone_size: NA; v_call: TRBV11-2
cdr3_aa: CASGGTGTTDTQYF; cdr3_nt: TGCGCCAGCGGCGGGACAGGGACGACAGATACGCAGTATTTT; d_call: TRBD1; j_call: TRBJ2-3; clone_size: once; v_call: TRBV10-1
cdr3_aa: CASSEKQNTEAFF; cdr3_nt: TGTGCCAGCAGTGAGAAGCAGAACACTGAAGCTTTCTTT; d_call: NA; j_call: TRBJ1-1; clone_size: few; v_call: TRBV6-4
cdr3_aa: CASSQEPGQNTEAFF; cdr3_nt: TGCGCCAGCAGCCAAGAACCGGGACAGAACACTGAAGCTTTCTTT; d_call: NA; j_call: TRBJ1-1; clone_size: few; v_call: TRBV4-1
cdr3_aa: CASRDSGGPEYF; cdr3_nt: TGTGCCAGCAGGGATAGCGGGGGGCCGGAGTATTTT; d_call: TRBD2; j_call: TRBJ2-3; clone_size: NA; v_call: TRBV7-3
cdr3_aa: CASSQQGNYGYTF; cdr3_nt: TGTGCCAGCAGCCAACAGGGGAACTATGGCTACACCTTC; d_call: TRBD1; j_call: TRBJ1-2; clone_size: NA; v_call: TRBV2
cdr3_aa: CAWSVMEGARQPQHF; cdr3_nt: TGTGCCTGGAGTGTAATGGAGGGGGCGCGACAGCCCCAGCATTTT; d_call: TRBD1; j_call: TRBJ1-5; clone_size: once; v_call: TRBV30
cdr3_aa: CASRNRQGLYGYTF; cdr3_nt: TGTGCCAGCCGGAATAGACAGGGACTCTATGGCTACACCTTC; d_call: TRBD1; j_call: TRBJ1-2; clone_size: few; v_call: TRBV6-1
cdr3_aa: CASSATVTNEKLFF; cdr3_nt: TGTGCCAGCAGCGCGACAGTAACTAATGAAAAACTGTTTTTT; d_call: NA; j_call: TRBJ1-4; clone_size: few; v_call: TRBV6-6
cdr3_aa: CASSRPGTVAYEQYF; cdr3_nt: TGTGCCAGCTCCCGACCCGGGACAGTAGCCTACGAGCAGTACTTC; d_call: TRBD1; j_call: TRBJ2-7; clone_size: once; v_call: TRBV18
cdr3_aa: CASSEARGDNSPLHF; cdr3_nt: TGTGCCAGCAGTGAAGCGCGGGGGGATAATTCACCCCTCCACTTT; d_call: NA; j_call: TRBJ1-6; clone_size: NA; v_call: TRBV6-1
cdr3_aa: CASTPKGPVRQETQYF; cdr3_nt: TGTGCCAGCACCCCCAAGGGGCCGGTAAGGCAAGAGACCCAGTACTTC; d_call: NA; j_call: TRBJ2-5; clone_size: few; v_call: TRBV5-6
cdr3_aa: CASSQRGASDSNQPQHF; cdr3_nt: TGCGCCAGCAGCCAACGGGGGGCCTCGGATAGCAATCAGCCCCAGCATTTT; d_call: NA; j_call: TRBJ1-5; clone_size: NA; v_call: TRBV4-1
cdr3_aa: CAWSERWDRVGNQPQHF; cdr3_nt: TGTGCCTGGAGTGAGCGCTGGGACAGGGTTGGCAATCAGCCCCAGCATTTT; d_call: TRBD1; j_call: TRBJ1-5; clone_size: NA; v_call: TRBV30
cdr3_aa: CASSRQFTDTQYF; cdr3_nt: TGTGCCAGTAGTCGACAGTTCACAGATACGCAGTATTTT; d_call: NA; j_call: TRBJ2-3; clone_size: NA; v_call: TRBV19
cdr3_aa: CASSFLGQGEAQHF; cdr3_nt: TGTGCCAGCAGCTTCCTAGGACAGGGAGAGGCCCAGCATTTT; d_call: TRBD1; j_call: TRBJ1-5; clone_size: NA; v_call: TRBV5-5
cdr3_aa: CASSPPGLLGELFF; cdr3_nt: TGTGCCAGCAGTCCCCCCGGACTTCTCGGGGAGCTGTTTTTT; d_call: NA; j_call: TRBJ2-2; clone_size: once; v_call: TRBV28
cdr3_aa: CASSANLDQPQHF; cdr3_nt: TGTGCCAGCAGTGCAAATTTAGATCAGCCCCAGCATTTT; d_call: NA; j_call: TRBJ1-5; clone_size: NA; v_call: TRBV27
cdr3_aa: CATSKEAGAFKTQYF; cdr3_nt: TGTGCCACCAGCAAAGAGGCAGGGGCCTTTAAGACCCAGTACTTC; d_call: NA; j_call: TRBJ2-5; clone_size: few; v_call: TRBV15
cdr3_aa: CATSRDGANYGYTF; cdr3_nt: TGTGCCACCAGCAGAGACGGGGCTAACTATGGCTACACCTTC; d_call: NA; j_call: TRBJ1-2; clone_size: NA; v_call: TRBV15
cdr3_aa: CASSLDREGYNSPLHF; cdr3_nt: TGTGCCAGCTCACTTGACAGGGAAGGCTATAATTCACCCCTCCACTTT; d_call: TRBD1; j_call: TRBJ1-6; clone_size: NA; v_call: TRBV18
cdr3_aa: CAMSPGQVENEQFF; cdr3_nt: TGTGCCATGAGTCCGGGACAGGTGGAGAATGAGCAGTTCTTC; d_call: TRBD1; j_call: TRBJ2-1; clone_size: few; v_call: TRBV5-8
cdr3_aa: CASSSFRDRGYGYTF; cdr3_nt: TGTGCCAGCAGCTCATTCCGGGACAGGGGGTATGGCTACACCTTC; d_call: TRBD1; j_call: TRBJ1-2; clone_size: NA; v_call: TRBV5-5
cdr3_aa: CASSPGYGYTF; cdr3_nt: TGTGCCAGCTCCCCAGGGTATGGCTACACCTTC; d_call: NA; j_call: TRBJ1-2; clone_size: once; v_call: TRBV7-9
cdr3_aa: CASSLTGWDTQYF; cdr3_nt: TGTGCCAGCAGCTTAACAGGCTGGGATACGCAGTATTTT; d_call: NA; j_call: TRBJ2-3; clone_size: NA; v_call: TRBV5-6
cdr3_aa: CASSSGQGPSEQYF; cdr3_nt: TGTGCCAGCAGCTCGGGACAGGGTCCCTCCGAGCAGTACTTC; d_call: TRBD1; j_call: TRBJ2-7; clone_size: NA; v_call: TRBV7-9
cdr3_aa: CASGGEMNTEAFF; cdr3_nt: TGCGCCAGCGGGGGGGAAATGAACACTGAAGCTTTCTTT; d_call: NA; j_call: TRBJ1-1; clone_size: NA; v_call: TRBV5-1
cdr3_aa: CASSWTGFGEQYF; cdr3_nt: TGTGCCAGCAGCTGGACAGGCTTCGGCGAGCAGTACTTC; d_call: TRBD1; j_call: TRBJ2-7; clone_size: once; v_call: TRBV7-2
cdr3_aa: CSVVFGNTIYF; cdr3_nt: TGCAGCGTTGTCTTTGGAAACACCATATATTTT; d_call: NA; j_call: TRBJ1-3; clone_size: NA; v_call: TRBV29-1
cdr3_aa: CASSPGQGLPRGTEAFF; cdr3_nt: TGTGCCAGCTCACCGGGGCAGGGGCTTCCCCGTGGCACTGAAGCTTTCTTT; d_call: NA; j_call: TRBJ1-1; clone_size: few; v_call: TRBV18
cdr3_aa: CSVEDGIISGEQYF; cdr3_nt: TGCAGCGTTGAGGACGGAATTATCTCGGGGGAGCAGTACTTC; d_call: NA; j_call: TRBJ2-7; clone_size: NA; v_call: TRBV29-1